This T cell receptor (beta chain) comes out of a study of blood T cell repertoires in COVID-19. Study information: Donors in the United States, Italy and Spain gave samples during acute or convalescent COVID-19. T cells, B-cell-depleted T cells, or PBMCs provided the cDNA or gDNA that served as material.

In the source study's methods: Estimation of nucleated cell counts was performed using reference gene primer amplification. Produced via immunoSEQ multiplex PCR; TCRdb's table is partial and in-frame only. V and J calls and clone size come straight from that table; D and trimming were deduced from the DNA. The sample consists of about 87,000 clones, roughly 89% of them appearing once. V lost 7 bases to trimming and J lost 0 bases; unmatched junction nucleotides: 1. Germline lookup yields CDR1 SNHLY and CDR2 FYNNEI. CDR3 size: 14 residues. This receptor was obtained from a woman of 80 years or more with active COVID-19. The specimen was peripheral blood. This chain joins TRBV2 and TRBJ1-4, with TRBD1 matching over 8 bases. The DNA of the CDR3 is TGTGCCAGCAAGGACAGGGCAACTAATGAAAAACTGTTTTTT. Translating it yields CASKDRATNEKLFF.